This T cell receptor beta chain was recovered during a study of T-cell memory formation after mild COVID-19. The wider study: Clustering of TCRs was largely donor specific.

Germline assignment: CDR1 KGHDR and CDR2 SFDVKD. The CDR3 extends over 15 amino acids. The V segment lost 5 bases and the J segment 0 bases; nucleotides outside the gene matches: 4. cDNA libraries for TCR alpha and TCR beta, carrying sample barcodes and UMIs, came from 5'RACE with constant-segment primers. TCRdb redid the calling of the 5' RACE reads with MiXCR, one entry per CDR3 protein. The sample lists 540,000 or so distinct CDR3 sequences, approximately 20% seen once, with around 12% in the top ten. This chain uses TRBV24-1 with TRBJ2-3, with 7 bases lining up with TRBD2. This receptor was obtained from an adult woman who had mild COVID-19 (a few samples of this study predate the infection). Cell type and time point are not known. The specimen sequenced was PBMCs or a T cell subset sorted from them (not recorded which). CDR3 DNA sequence: TGTGCCACCAGTGTGCGGGGGATTAGCACAGATACGCAGTATTTT. This translates into CATSVRGISTDTQYF.